This TCR beta chain appears in the sequencing data of a study of cytomegalovirus exposure and HLA in healthy donors. Trimming removed 8 bases from V and 6 bases from J; junction bases left unmatched: 3. This CDR3 is 12 amino acids long. From germline, CDR1 is ENHRY and CDR2 SYGVKD. Researchers ran the PCR with 60 Vbeta and 13 Jbeta primers. Repertoires were generated with immunoSEQ multiplex PCR, while TCRdb's copy carries only in-frame clones and drops some. Of 150,000 to 200,000 clones listed, roughly 80% were seen once; the top ten hold less than 2%. This clone was recorded once. The antigen is unknown. Whole-study findings and limits: Several of the most significant clusters appeared linked to common viral pathogens, based on a later analysis. Later, an analysis showed that TCR beta chains associated with HLA were more clonally expanded than others that were equally common. Among the CMV-associated chains, three were confirmed in vitro as specific for CMV antigens. Reports state that TCR beta sequences accurately predicted most subjects' HLA-A and HLA-B alleles.

This TCR was sampled from a woman between 18 and 30 years old in good health and CMV-seronegative. This rearrangement joins TRBV10-3 to TRBJ2-3, with 9 bases identical to TRBD1. The sample taken for sequencing was PBMCs. The CDR3 DNA is TGTGCCATCGGGACAGGGCGGGATACGCAGTATTTT. Amino acids: CAIGTGRDTQYF.